This entry lists 19 T cell receptor beta chains sequenced from one sample in a study of blood T cell repertoires in COVID-19. The method was immunoSEQ multiplex PCR; TCRdb's version includes in-frame clones alone and lacks a portion of them. The data contain about 220,000 clones, 84% of them singletons. Sequenced material: peripheral blood. These receptors all come from a woman aged 55-69 years who had recovered from COVID-19.

The chain couples TRBV7-9 to TRBJ1-2; 10 bases are a match to TRBD1. This CDR3 comprises 13 residues. The trim removed 6 bases at V and 4 bases at J, leaving 2 bases unmatched. CDR1 is SEHNR, CDR2 FQNEAQ, per germline (reference sequence). CDR3 sequence (DNA): TGTGCCAGCAGTCGGGACAGGGGCTATGGCTACACCTTC. Its protein product is CASSRDRGYGYTF.

The V gene is TRBV29-1, the J gene TRBJ1-1; a weak D match, TRBD1 (6 bases). Germline V gene data show CDR1 as SQVTM and CDR2 as ANQGSEA. V lost 4 bases and J 6 bases, leaving 15 bases between the germline ends. The CDR3 is 13 amino acids. The chain's CDR3 is CSVGRGSEAEAFF. For the CDR3, the DNA is TGCAGCGTTGGTAGGGGGTCGGAGGCTGAAGCTTTCTTT.

The table lists this clone with a few counts. The rearrangement uses TRBV5-1 and TRBJ2-2, with TRBD2 identical over 8 bases. Germline CDR1 reads SGHRS; CDR2 reads YFSETQ. The V and J ends lost 3 bases and 8 bases, in that order; junction bases with no gene match: 6. This CDR3 is 14 amino acids long. In DNA, the CDR3 is TGCGCCAGCAGCTCCGGCGGGGGGCTAGGGGAGCTGTTTTTT. Its translation is CASSSGGGLGELFF.

This clone has more than one count but fewer than ten. The genes are TRBV10-3 and TRBJ1-5; a weak D match, TRBD1 (6 bases). Trimming pared 2 bases from V and 6 bases from J, leaving 29 bases between. This CDR3 comprises 20 residues. Germline V lookup: CDR1 ENHRY, CDR2 SYGVKD. CDR3 coding DNA: TGTGCCATCAGTGAGGTCTTGGACAGTTCCCGCTTTTTTGGTGGTCAGCCCCAGCATTTT. This codes for CAISEVLDSSRFFGGQPQHF.

The CDR3 loop reads CAWSVAGTGLKPQHF. The CDR3 bases are TGTGCCTGGAGTGTGGCTGGAACAGGGCTCAAGCCCCAGCATTTT. This rearrangement joins TRBV30 to TRBJ1-5, with a tentative D call TRBD1 (6 bases). Per the germline V gene, CDR1 is GTSNPN and CDR2 is SVGIG (reference sequence). The CDR3 extends over 15 amino acids. Trimming stripped 0 bases from V and 8 bases from J, with 17 bases between.

The J gene is TRBJ1-3, the V gene TRBV11-3, with D perhaps matching TRBD1 (6 bases). V shed 4 bases and J shed 3 bases, with 7 bases lying between them. The CDR3 is 13 residues long. Germline assignment: CDR1 SGHNT and CDR2 YENEEA. The DNA for the CDR3 is TGTGCCAGCAGCTCAGGGGTTGGAAACACCATATATTTT. Amino acid sequence: CASSSGVGNTIYF.

The rearrangement joins TRBV5-4 to TRBJ2-3; possibly TRBD2 for D (6 bases). Germline CDR1 reads SGHNT; CDR2 reads YYREEE (reference sequence). Trimming shortened V by 0 bases and J by 2 bases, and 13 bases separated the two germline ends. The CDR3 sequence is 16 residues long. The CDR3 protein is CASSLGDFPYTDTQYF. The CDR3 DNA reads as TGTGCCAGCAGCTTGGGGGACTTCCCCTACACAGATACGCAGTATTTT. Drawing the rest from reference TRBV5-4 and TRBJ2-3, the complete variable domain is ETGVTQSPTHLIKTRGQQVTLRCSSQSGHNTVSWYQQALGQGPQFIFQYYREEENGRGNFPPRFSGLQFPNYSSELNVNALELDDSALYLCASSLGDFPYTDTQYFGPGTRLTVL.

The chain employs TRBV4-3 and TRBJ2-3; 11 positions match TRBD2. V shed 1 base, J shed 5 bases, and the junction held 8 bases outside the gene matches. The CDR3 is 17 residues long. From germline, CDR1 is LGHNA and CDR2 YSLEER. CDR3: CASSQVWASGGRDTQYF. CDR3 bases: TGCGCCAGCAGCCAAGTATGGGCTAGCGGGGGGAGAGATACGCAGTATTTT.

The chain has TRBV6-2 or TRBV6-3 and TRBJ2-7; 11 positions agree with TRBD2. V shed 0 bases and J 0 bases; nucleotides not matched to a gene: 10. The length of the CDR3 is 19 residues. In germline, CDR1 is MNHEY, CDR2 SVGEGT. The DNA for the CDR3 is TGTGCCAGCAGTTACTCAGACGCCGGACTAGCGGGTAACTCCTACGAGCAGTACTTC. Protein sequence: CASSYSDAGLAGNSYEQYF.

This chain uses TRBV5-4 with TRBJ2-1; 11 positions agree with TRBD2. Germline CDR1 is SGHNT and CDR2 is YYREEE (reference sequence). Trimming took 4 bases from V and 0 from J; bases not matched to a gene: 12. The CDR3 spans 19 residues. In nucleotides, the CDR3 is TGTGCCAGCAGCCTCGAAACTAGCGGGGGCCCAAGCTCCTACAATGAGCAGTTCTTC. Its protein is CASSLETSGGPSSYNEQFF.

The chain recombines TRBV18 with TRBJ1-6; D is perhaps TRBD1 (6 bases). CDR1 and CDR2 (germline): KGHSH, LQKENI. The CDR3 sequence is 15 residues long. Trimming pared 5 bases from V and 5 bases from J, leaving 13 bases between. This CDR3 is CASSAQQGNNSPLHF. The CDR3 DNA is TGTGCCAGCTCAGCGCAACAGGGAAATAATTCACCCCTCCACTTT.

A single count supports this clone. The chain recombines TRBV19 with TRBJ2-7; TRBD1 is a possible D gene (6 bases). Deletions cut 0 bases from V and 3 bases from J, with 9 bases between. Germline V gene sequence: CDR1 LNHDA, CDR2 SQIVND (reference sequence). The CDR3 spans 14 residues. The CDR3 region has the DNA TGTGCCAGTAGTATAGACGGCAGGGGCTACGAGCAGTACTTC. It is translated as CASSIDGRGYEQYF.

The V gene is TRBV6-1, the J gene TRBJ1-5; weak D call: TRBD1 (5 bases). The CDR3 contains 16 residues. The V end was cut by 4 bases, the J end by 5 bases, with 18 bases between. CDR1 and CDR2 (germline): MNHNS, SASEGT. This CDR3 reads CASSVNFAQGDQPQHF. Written as DNA, the CDR3 is TGTGCCAGCAGTGTGAATTTTGCCCAGGGCGATCAGCCCCAGCATTTT.

In DNA form, the CDR3 reads TGTGCCAGCAGTTTCCTGGACAGGGTTAATGAAAAACTGTTTTTT. Amino acid sequence: CASSFLDRVNEKLFF. The chain uses TRBV27 and TRBJ1-4; 8 positions match TRBD1. CDR1 and CDR2 (germline): MNHEY, SMNVEV (reference sequence). V lost 3 bases and J lost 4; bases outside the gene matches: 4. The CDR3 is made up of 15 amino acids.

The chain carries TRBV4-1 and TRBJ1-5; D is perhaps TRBD1 (6 bases). Germline lookup yields CDR1 MGHRA and CDR2 YSYEKL. V lost 0 bases, J lost 9 bases, and 12 bases lay in between. The CDR3 covers 14 residues. The CDR3 DNA reads as TGCGCCAGCAGCCAAGATCAGGGGTTGGGGCCCCAGCATTTT. Its translation: CASSQDQGLGPQHF.

The chain is built from TRBV5-4 and TRBJ2-5; a weak D match, TRBD2 (6 bases). The CDR3 runs to 15 residues. Germline values: CDR1 SGHNT, CDR2 YYREEE (reference sequence). The V end lost 3 bases, the J end lost 5 bases, and 17 bases lay between the germline ends. CDR3 region: CASSSPAQGGETQYF. For the CDR3, the DNA is TGTGCCAGCAGCTCCCCCGCCCAGGGAGGCGAGACCCAGTACTTC.

The chain recombines TRBV19 with TRBJ1-1, with D uncertain. Germline V gene data show CDR1 as LNHDA and CDR2 as SQIVND (reference sequence). The CDR3 has 12 amino acids. Trimming removed 1 base from V and 5 bases from J, with 5 bases in between. CDR3 DNA: TGTGCCAGTAGTATAGGAGCGACTGAAGCTTTCTTT. The encoded protein is CASSIGATEAFF.

J is TRBJ2-3 and V is TRBV5-1; 8 bases align to TRBD2. After removal of 2 bases from V and 6 bases from J, the junction contained 11 bases not matched to a gene. The germline CDR1 and CDR2 sequences are SGHRS and YFSETQ. This CDR3 spans 16 amino acids. The DNA of the CDR3 is TGCGCCAGCAGCTTTCGGGGGGGAACCCCGGGGGATACGCAGTATTTT. This encodes CASSFRGGTPGDTQYF.

The chain links TRBV11-2 to TRBJ1-1, with 7 bases that match TRBD1. Germline V gene sequence: CDR1 SGHAT, CDR2 FQNNGV. V was clipped by 4 bases and J by 0 bases; unmatched bases: 8. This CDR3 has 16 amino acids. CDR3 sequence: CASSSWTGHMNTEAFF. For the CDR3, the DNA is TGTGCCAGCAGCTCCTGGACAGGCCACATGAACACTGAAGCTTTCTTT.